This T cell receptor (beta chain) originates from a study of shared clonotypes between healthy human individuals. Spread over ten immunoSEQ deep assay plates, unsorted PBMC DNA underwent sequencing. Assay: immunoSEQ multiplex PCR; the TCRdb copy retains only in-frame clones and omits some. The sample includes around 500,000 clones, 78% of them seen just once. Between the trimmed V and J ends, which lost 3 bases and 3 bases, there was a span of 14 bases. Germline V gene sequence: CDR1 SGHNT, CDR2 YYREEE (reference sequence). The length of the CDR3 is 15 residues. This TCR came from a woman aged 40-49 years in good health. Some clones in this sample may be carry-over from other donors' samples. The material sequenced was PBMCs. The chain uses TRBV5-4 and TRBJ2-3; D call uncertain. The CDR3 DNA follows: TGTGCCAGCAGCTCCTCCACTAAACTGACAGATACGCAGTATTTT. Protein product: CASSSSTKLTDTQYF.